This TCR beta chain was identified in a study of T cell responses to AZD1222 COVID-19 vaccine. Overall study context: Pooling of second doses given at about 4 or about 12 weeks was done.

The V segment lost 4 bases and the J segment 3 bases; nucleotides outside the gene matches: 17. Germline V gene data show CDR1 as SGDLS and CDR2 as YYNGEE. The CDR3 is 18 residues long. A single count supports this clone. The antigen is unknown. Study-wide results and caveats: Reportedly, nearly half the spike-specific TCRs target unmutated variant regions. An increase in Spike-specific TCR breadth and depth was observed after two AZD1222 doses.

Assay used: immunoSEQ multiplex PCR; TCRdb lists only in-frame clones, some missing. The sample lists around 80,000 clones; over 90% were seen once. Source: peripheral blood, taken on day 0 of AZD1222 vaccination. The source is an adult in good health. The genes are TRBV9 and TRBJ2-3; the match to TRBD2 covers 7 bases. CDR3 region: CASSYRGFYGGSTDTQYF. In DNA, the CDR3 is TGTGCCAGCAGCTATCGCGGTTTTTACGGCGGGAGTACAGATACGCAGTATTTT.